The T cell receptor (beta chain) under discussion was sequenced for a study of T cells in Graves' hyperthyroidism and ophthalmopathy. Diagnoses were established using clinical symptoms, serum thyroxine and TRAb, thyroid ultrasound and orbital computed tomography. PBMCs were collected from an approximately 9.2 ml volume of fresh peripheral blood. This clonotype was seen once. From RNA transcripts, TCR beta CDR3 regions were amplified. HTBI primers drove first-round RT-PCR of the TCR CDR3. TCRdb re-called the multiplex PCR reads through MiXCR, storing one row per CDR3 protein. The table has 450,000 to 650,000 distinct CDR3 sequences, 14% seen once. J gave up 4 bases and V 5 bases, and 30 bases lay outside the gene matches. The CDR3 is 23 amino acids.

The source of this sequence is a woman between 18 and 29 years old with Graves' ophthalmopathy. Material for sequencing was blood. The chain recombines TRBV12-3 or TRBV12-4 with TRBJ2-7, with TRBD1 matching over 12 bases. CDR3 nucleotide sequence: TGTGCCAGCAGTCTTCCCCCCGGGACAGGGGGCCTTGGGGGCGGGAGTGGAAGATACGAGCAGTACTTC. This gives the protein CASSLPPGTGGLGGGSGRYEQYF.